These 17 T cell receptor beta chains came from one sample sequenced in a study of T cell changes during pregnancy in multiple sclerosis. Data came from immunoSEQ multiplex PCR; TCRdb stores just in-frame clones and leaves some out. The repertoire holds 70,000 to 95,000 clones, with approximately 94% as singletons. Here the sequenced sample was peripheral blood, taken in the third trimester of pregnancy. All receptors derive from a female donor with multiple sclerosis, enrolled in a pregnancy study.

The chain uses TRBV29-1 and TRBJ2-7; the D gene is possibly TRBD1 (6 bases). Trimming stripped 3 bases from V and 4 bases from J, with 10 bases between. There are 12 residues in the CDR3. Germline values: CDR1 SQVTM, CDR2 ANQGSEA. The CDR3 DNA reads TGCAGCGTTGACAGGGGCCCTTACGAGCAGTACTTC. Translating it yields CSVDRGPYEQYF.

This clone was recorded once. The chain is built from TRBV29-1 and TRBJ1-2, with D possibly matching TRBD1 (6 bases). This CDR3 has 15 amino acids. The germline V gene has CDR1 SQVTM and CDR2 ANQGSEA. Trimming removed 5 bases at V and 2 bases at J, with 18 bases between. The CDR3 sequence is CSVTRGGHGNYGYTF. In DNA form, the CDR3 reads TGCAGCGTTACGCGCGGGGGGCATGGGAACTATGGCTACACCTTC.

The chain recombines TRBV4-3 with TRBJ2-3, with D possibly TRBD2 on 6 matching bases. Germline CDR1 LGHNA, CDR2 YSLEER. The CDR3 spans 18 residues. V lost 0 bases and J 0 bases, leaving 16 bases between the germline ends. DNA of the CDR3: TGCGCCAGCAGCCAAGATAGGTTGGGGGGAGCTAGCACAGATACGCAGTATTTT. Translated, it gives CASSQDRLGGASTDTQYF.

The chain joins TRBV27 to TRBJ2-3; D unresolved. The length of the CDR3 is 13 residues. Deletions cut 5 bases from V and 1 base from J, with 7 bases between. Germline CDR1 and CDR2: MNHEY and SMNVEV (reference sequence). The CDR3 loop reads CASSPTRTDTQYF. CDR3 nucleotide sequence: TGTGCCAGCAGTCCCACACGCACAGATACGCAGTATTTT.

The rearrangement uses TRBV6-5 and TRBJ1-1, with 7 bases fitting TRBD1. Per germline, CDR1 MNHEY and CDR2 SVGAGI. Trimming at V came to 6 bases and at J to 7 bases, leaving 8 bases not matched to a gene. The CDR3 is 13 residues long. CDR3: CASSQGGRGEAFF. The CDR3 nucleotides read TGTGCCAGCAGCCAAGGGGGCCGGGGTGAAGCTTTCTTT.

The chain recombines TRBV27 with TRBJ2-5; D call uncertain. The CDR3 is 15 residues long. Germline V gene data show CDR1 as MNHEY and CDR2 as SMNVEV (reference sequence). The V end lost 2 bases, the J end lost 5 bases, and 15 bases lay between the germline ends. The CDR3 loop reads CASSLRGTLQETQYF. CDR3 nucleotide sequence: TGTGCCAGCAGTTTACGAGGAACCCTCCAGGAGACCCAGTACTTC.

This rearrangement joins TRBV2 to TRBJ2-2; D not resolved. V dropped 6 bases and J dropped 8 bases, with 4 bases sitting between them. The CDR3 is made up of 10 amino acids. Germline V gene sequence: CDR1 SNHLY, CDR2 FYNNEI. The CDR3 DNA follows: TGTGCCAGCAGGTCTGGGGAGCTGTTTTTT. As protein: CASRSGELFF.

This chain connects TRBV5-1 to TRBJ2-7; 9 bases line up with TRBD1. Germline assignment: CDR1 SGHRS and CDR2 YFSETQ. Trimming cost V 3 bases and J 5 bases; bases outside gene matches: 6. The CDR3 extends over 14 amino acids. This CDR3 reads CASSSRDRVDEQYF. Here the CDR3 DNA reads TGCGCCAGCAGCTCACGGGACAGGGTGGACGAGCAGTACTTC.

This chain uses TRBV9 with TRBJ2-1; D perhaps matches TRBD1 (5 bases). The CDR3 is 16 amino acids. The germline V gene encodes CDR1 SGDLS and CDR2 YYNGEE. V gave up 0 bases and J gave up 7 bases, with 17 bases separating them. As DNA, the CDR3 is TGTGCCAGCAGCGTAGCCCGGGCCCTGGACATTAATGAGCAGTTCTTC. It codes for CASSVARALDINEQFF. Complete variable domain (other parts from reference TRBV9 and TRBJ2-1): DSGVTQTPKHLITATGQRVTLRCSPRSGDLSVYWYQQSLDQGLQFLIQYYNGEERAKGNILERFSAQQFPDLHSELNLSSLELGDSALYFCASSVARALDINEQFFGPGTRLTVL.

The gene calls are TRBV11-3 and TRBJ2-1; a possible D gene is TRBD2 (6 bases). V was shortened by 1 base and J by 9 bases, with 16 bases between the two germline ends. This CDR3 spans 15 amino acids. Germline V gene sequence: CDR1 SGHNT, CDR2 YENEEA. Written as DNA, the CDR3 is TGTGCCAGCAGCTTAGGGGCGGGAACGCGGAGTGAGCAGTTCTTC. Translating gives CASSLGAGTRSEQFF. Based on the CDR3 plus reference TRBV11-3 and TRBJ2-1, the full variable domain is EAGVVQSPRYKIIEKKQPVAFWCNPISGHNTLYWYLQNLGQGPELLIRYENEEAVDDSQLPKDRFSAERLKGVDSTLKIQPAELGDSAVYLCASSLGAGTRSEQFFGPGTRLTVL.

CDR3: CSVSISGLNGYTF. The DNA for the CDR3 is TGCAGCGTATCCATTTCAGGGTTGAATGGCTACACCTTC. The chain employs TRBV29-1 and TRBJ1-2; TRBD1 might be the D (5 bases). V lost 6 bases and J 6 bases, leaving 17 bases between the germline ends. CDR3 size: 13 residues. CDR1 SQVTM and CDR2 ANQGSEA come from the germline V gene.

The chain employs TRBV5-6 and TRBJ2-1; 8 bases agree with TRBD1. V dropped 3 bases and J dropped 2; count of bases not matched to a gene: 7. The CDR3 is 16 residues long. Germline loops: CDR1 SGHDT, CDR2 YYEEEE. CDR3 sequence: CASSSDRGEPYNEQFF. DNA for the CDR3: TGTGCCAGCAGCTCCGACAGGGGAGAACCCTACAATGAGCAGTTCTTC. Variable domain in full (rest from reference TRBV5-6 and TRBJ2-1): DAGVTQSPTHLIKTRGQQVTLRCSPKSGHDTVSWYQQALGQGPQFIFQYYEEEERQRGNFPDRFSGHQFPNYSSELNVNALLLGDSALYLCASSSDRGEPYNEQFFGPGTRLTVL.

The chain uses TRBV5-6 and TRBJ2-1; 9 bases map to TRBD2. This CDR3 is built from 15 residues. CDR1 and CDR2 from the germline V gene are SGHDT and YYEEEE. With V trimmed by 1 base and J by 9 bases, 8 bases remained unmatched. CDR3 loop: CASSLPSGNFVEQFF. The DNA of the CDR3 is TGTGCCAGCAGCTTGCCTAGCGGGAATTTTGTTGAGCAGTTCTTC.

This clone was found once. The chain has TRBV13 and TRBJ2-3; D might be TRBD2 (6 bases). Germline loops: CDR1 PRHDT, CDR2 FYEKMQ (reference sequence). The CDR3 is 15 amino acids. V was shortened by 4 bases and J by 2 bases, with 13 bases between the two germline ends. CDR3 amino acids: CASSSLGLHTDTQYF. As DNA, the CDR3 is TGTGCCAGCAGCTCCCTGGGACTTCACACAGATACGCAGTATTTT.

CDR3 in amino acids: CASSPLLGHEQFF. CDR3 sequence (DNA): TGTGCCAGCTCACCCCTACTAGGGCATGAGCAGTTCTTC. This sequence joins TRBV18 and TRBJ2-1; TRBD2 might be the D (5 bases). Trimming took 3 bases from V and 8 from J, leaving 11 bases between them. The CDR3 extends over 13 amino acids. Germline V gene data show CDR1 as KGHSH and CDR2 as LQKENI.

The chain is built from TRBV19 and TRBJ2-7; 11 bases are shared with TRBD2. This CDR3 region has 16 residues. J gave up 5 bases and V 1 base, and 7 bases lay outside the gene matches. Per the germline V gene, CDR1 is LNHDA and CDR2 is SQIVND (reference sequence). The DNA of the CDR3 is TGTGCCAGTAGTATAGGGCTAGCGGGAGGAATCGACGAGCAGTACTTC. It is translated as CASSIGLAGGIDEQYF. The full variable domain, with the rest looked up from reference TRBV19 and TRBJ2-7, is DGGITQSPKYLFRKEGQNVTLSCEQNLNHDAMYWYRQDPGQGLRLIYYSQIVNDFQKGDIAEGYSVSREKKESFPLTVTSAQKNPTAFYLCASSIGLAGGIDEQYFGPGTRLTVT.

This clone was seen only once. The chain employs TRBV18 and TRBJ2-1; 8 positions agree with TRBD2. The trim removed 3 bases at V and 5 bases at J, leaving 12 bases unmatched. The CDR3 spans 17 residues. Germline loops: CDR1 KGHSH, CDR2 LQKENI. The CDR3 DNA sequence: TGTGCCAGCTCACCCGCATCGGGGACTAGGATCAACAATGAGCAGTTCTTC. Residues: CASSPASGTRINNEQFF.